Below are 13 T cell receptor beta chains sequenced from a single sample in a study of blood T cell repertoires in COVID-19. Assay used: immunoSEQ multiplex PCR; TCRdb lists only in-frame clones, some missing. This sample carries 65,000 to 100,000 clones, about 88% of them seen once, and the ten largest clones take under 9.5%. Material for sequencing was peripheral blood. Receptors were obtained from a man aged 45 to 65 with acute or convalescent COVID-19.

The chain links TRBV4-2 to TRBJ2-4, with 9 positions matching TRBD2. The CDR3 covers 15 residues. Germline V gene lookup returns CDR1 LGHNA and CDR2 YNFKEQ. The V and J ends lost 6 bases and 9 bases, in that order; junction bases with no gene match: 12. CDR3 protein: CASRAGAGGDGIQYF. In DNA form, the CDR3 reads TGTGCCAGCAGGGCGGGAGCGGGGGGCGATGGCATTCAGTACTTC.

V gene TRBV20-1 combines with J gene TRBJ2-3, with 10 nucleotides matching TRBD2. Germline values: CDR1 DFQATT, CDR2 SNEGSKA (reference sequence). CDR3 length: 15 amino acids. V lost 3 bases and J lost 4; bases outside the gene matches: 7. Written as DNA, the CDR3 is TGCAGTGCTAGTTTCCGAGCGGGGGGGCCAGATACGCAGTATTTT. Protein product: CSASFRAGGPDTQYF.

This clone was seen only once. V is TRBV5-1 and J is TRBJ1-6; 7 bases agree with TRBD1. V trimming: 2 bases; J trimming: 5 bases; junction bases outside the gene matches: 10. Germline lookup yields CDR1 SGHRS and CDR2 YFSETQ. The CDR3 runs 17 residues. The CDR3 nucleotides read TGCGCCAGCAGCTTAACTGGGACAGTGAGACATAATTCACCCCTCCACTTT. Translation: CASSLTGTVRHNSPLHF.

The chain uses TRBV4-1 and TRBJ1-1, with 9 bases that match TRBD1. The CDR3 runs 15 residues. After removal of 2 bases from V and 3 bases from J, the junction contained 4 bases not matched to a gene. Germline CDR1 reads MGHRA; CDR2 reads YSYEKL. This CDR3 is CASSQPGQGYTEAFF. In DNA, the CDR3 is TGCGCCAGCAGCCAACCGGGACAGGGCTACACTGAAGCTTTCTTT.

The CDR3 nucleotides are TGCGCCAGCAGTCAACGTCCATTACCCACAGGGTCGGTGGACGAGCAGTACGTC. Its protein is CASSQRPLPTGSVDEQYV. This chain links TRBV23-1 with TRBJ2-7; the D gene is possibly TRBD1 (6 bases). TRBV23-1 is assigned to the ORF class and has an uncertain function. V lost 2 bases, J lost 5 bases, and 25 bases lay in between. CDR3 length equals 18 residues.

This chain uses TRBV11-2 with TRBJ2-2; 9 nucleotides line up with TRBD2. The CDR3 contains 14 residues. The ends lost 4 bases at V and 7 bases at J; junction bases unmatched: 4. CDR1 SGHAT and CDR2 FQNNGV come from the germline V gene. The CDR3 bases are TGTGCCAGCAGCTCTCTAGCGGGGTACGGGGAGCTGTTTTTT. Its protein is CASSSLAGYGELFF.

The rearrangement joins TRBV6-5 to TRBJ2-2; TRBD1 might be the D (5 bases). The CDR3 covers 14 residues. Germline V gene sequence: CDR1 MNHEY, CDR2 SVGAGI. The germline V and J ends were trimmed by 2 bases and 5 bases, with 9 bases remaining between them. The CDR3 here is CASSYDRTTGELFF. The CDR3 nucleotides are TGTGCCAGCAGTTACGACCGGACAACCGGGGAGCTGTTTTTT.

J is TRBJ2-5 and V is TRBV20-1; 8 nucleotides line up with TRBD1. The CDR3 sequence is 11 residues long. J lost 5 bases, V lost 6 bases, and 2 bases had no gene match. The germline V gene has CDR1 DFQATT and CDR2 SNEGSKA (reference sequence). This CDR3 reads CSANRGETQYF. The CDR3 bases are TGCAGTGCAAACAGGGGGGAGACCCAGTACTTC.

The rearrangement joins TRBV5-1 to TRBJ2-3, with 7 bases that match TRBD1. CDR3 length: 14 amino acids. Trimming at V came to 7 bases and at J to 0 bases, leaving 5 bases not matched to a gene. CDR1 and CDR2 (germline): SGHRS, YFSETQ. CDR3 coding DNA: TGCGCCAGCTCCCGGGACAGAAGCACAGATACGCAGTATTTT. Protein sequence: CASSRDRSTDTQYF.

The CDR3 nucleotides read TGTGCCTGGAGTCGGAGGTCCACCGGGGAGCTGTTTTTT. This sequence encodes CAWSRRSTGELFF. V gene TRBV30 combines with J gene TRBJ2-2; possible D gene TRBD2, 5 bases. Trimming removed 2 bases at V and 4 bases at J, with 8 bases between. CDR1 and CDR2 from the germline V gene are GTSNPN and SVGIG (reference sequence). CDR3 length: 13 residues.

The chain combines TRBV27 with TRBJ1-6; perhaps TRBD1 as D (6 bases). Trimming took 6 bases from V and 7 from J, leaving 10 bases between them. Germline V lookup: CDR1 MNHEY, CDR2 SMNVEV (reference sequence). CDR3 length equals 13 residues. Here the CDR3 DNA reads TGTGCCAGCAGCGCTACAGGGAATTCACCCCTCCACTTT. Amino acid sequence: CASSATGNSPLHF.

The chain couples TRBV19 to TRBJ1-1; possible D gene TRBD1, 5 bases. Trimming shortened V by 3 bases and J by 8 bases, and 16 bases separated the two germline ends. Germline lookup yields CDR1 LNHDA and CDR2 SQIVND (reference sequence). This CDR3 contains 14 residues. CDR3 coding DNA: TGTGCCAGTAGTATCAAGGGGAAGGCCCGAGAAGCTTTCTTT. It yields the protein CASSIKGKAREAFF.

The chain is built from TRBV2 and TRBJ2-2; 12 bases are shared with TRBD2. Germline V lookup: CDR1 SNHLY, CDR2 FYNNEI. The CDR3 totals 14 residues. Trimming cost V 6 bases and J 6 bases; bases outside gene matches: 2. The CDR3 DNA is TGTGCCAGCAGCCGGACTAGCGGGGCCGGGGAGCTGTTTTTT. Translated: CASSRTSGAGELFF. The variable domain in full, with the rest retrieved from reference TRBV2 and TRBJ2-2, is EPEVTQTPSHQVTQMGQEVILRCVPISNHLYFYWYRQILGQKVEFLVSFYNNEISEKSEIFDDQFSVERPDGSNFTLKIRSTKLEDSAMYFCASSRTSGAGELFFGEGSRLTVL.